This T cell receptor (beta chain) emerged from a study of early T cells in non-severe SARS-CoV-2 infection. Study at large: The sequenced material was bulk RNA from unsorted whole blood, and its chains were unpaired.

The TCR library protocol was used to attach unique molecular identifiers. These identifiers were attached to individual cDNA molecules. In TCRdb, the 5' RACE reads were re-called with MiXCR into one record per CDR3 protein. Of 60,000 to 75,000 distinct CDR3 sequences in the sample, 10% were seen once. The CDR3 is made up of 11 amino acids. CDR1 is SGHDN, CDR2 FVKESK, per germline. V was clipped by 4 bases and J by 2 bases, with 3 bases between them. This clonotype has a handful of counts. The rearrangement joins TRBV14 to TRBJ2-7, with unresolved D. This sample comprised whole blood, obtained at baseline. This sequence originates from an adult who was a healthcare worker with PCR-confirmed SARS-CoV-2 infection or an uninfected control (not recorded which). The DNA for the CDR3 is TGTGCCAGCAGCCCTCCCTACGAGCAGTACTTC. It specifies CASSPPYEQYF.